The 19 T cell receptor beta chains given below trace back to one sample, sequenced in a study of monozygotic twins with inflammatory bowel disease. Reprocessing the 5' RACE reads, TCRdb reports a single entry for every CDR3 protein and omits DNA. The sample has about 210,000 distinct CDR3 sequences; the top ten hold 7.7%. Specimen: blood. These receptors came from a human donor with ulcerative colitis or Crohn's disease, or a healthy co-twin of an affected twin (not recorded which).

The chain joins TRBV20-1 to TRBJ2-7; TCRdb's assignment of TRBD1 cannot be checked, as there is no DNA. CDR3 length: 17 residues. Germline assignment: CDR1 DFQATT and CDR2 SNEGSKA (reference sequence). CDR3 residues: CSARVMGGLSAAYEQYF.

The rearrangement joins TRBV7-9 to TRBJ2-2; the TCRdb call, TRBD1, lacks DNA for checking. Germline V lookup: CDR1 SEHNR, CDR2 FQNEAQ (reference sequence). The CDR3 consists of 16 residues. The CDR3 loop is CASSITLTGGTGELFF.

The chain recombines TRBV4-2 with TRBJ1-2. Germline CDR1 is LGHNA and CDR2 is YNFKEQ. This CDR3 is 14 amino acids long. CDR3 protein: CASSQGTGRDGYTF.

The rearrangement links TRBV11-2 to TRBJ2-7. This CDR3 has 14 residues. Germline V lookup: CDR1 SGHAT, CDR2 FQNNGV. The CDR3 sequence: CASRTDLGPYEQYF. Together with reference TRBV11-2 and TRBJ2-7, the CDR3 gives the full variable domain: EAGVAQSPRYKIIEKRQSVAFWCNPISGHATLYWYQQILGQGPKLLIQFQNNGVVDDSQLPKDRFSAERLKGVDSTLKIQPAKLEDSAVYLCASRTDLGPYEQYFGPGTRLTVT.

The CDR3 sequence is CSARGDWKETQYF. This rearrangement joins TRBV20-1 to TRBJ2-5; the D gene TCRdb calls, TRBD2, cannot be checked with no DNA. This CDR3 comprises 13 residues. The V gene's germline CDR1 is DFQATT and CDR2 SNEGSKA (reference sequence).

This chain uses TRBV28 with TRBJ2-1; the D call of TRBD2 rests on TCRdb alone, since no DNA is present to check it. This CDR3 spans 18 amino acids. Per the germline V gene, CDR1 is MDHEN and CDR2 is SYDVKM. Here the CDR3 reads CASSLTPPDVRSYNEQFF.

The rearrangement uses TRBV12-5 and TRBJ1-1; absent DNA, TCRdb's TRBD1 call cannot be checked. CDR3 size: 15 residues. Germline CDR1 reads LGHNT; CDR2 reads FRNRAP. Here the CDR3 reads CASGLGVGVNTEAFF. Using reference TRBV12-5 and TRBJ1-1 for the parts outside the CDR3, the full variable domain is DARVTQTPRHKVTEMGQEVTMRCQPILGHNTVFWYRQTMMQGLELLAYFRNRAPLDDSGMPKDRFSAEMPDATLATLKIQPSEPRDSAVYFCASGLGVGVNTEAFFGQGTRLTVV.

The rearrangement joins TRBV7-9 to TRBJ2-1. This CDR3 region has 13 residues. Germline V gene lookup returns CDR1 SEHNR and CDR2 FQNEAQ (reference sequence). CDR3 loop: CPSSGNSDNEQFF.

The genes are TRBV2 and TRBJ2-1; TCRdb selects TRBD2, and the lack of DNA leaves this call unchecked. From germline, CDR1 is SNHLY and CDR2 FYNNEI. The CDR3 covers 14 residues. Here the CDR3 reads CASTSGGQYNEQFF. The complete variable domain, with remaining parts taken from reference TRBV2 and TRBJ2-1, reads EPEVTQTPSHQVTQMGQEVILRCVPISNHLYFYWYRQILGQKVEFLVSFYNNEISEKSEIFDDQFSVERPDGSNFTLKIRSTKLEDSAMYFCASTSGGQYNEQFFGPGTRLTVL.

V is TRBV12-3 or TRBV12-4 and J is TRBJ1-1; the D call from TCRdb, TRBD1, cannot be confirmed without DNA. CDR3 size: 14 residues. The CDR3 here is CASRFWGTGTEAFF.

The rearrangement links TRBV20-1 to TRBJ2-5; TCRdb lists TRBD1, though no DNA is available to test this call. The CDR3 runs 12 residues. The V gene's germline CDR1 is DFQATT and CDR2 SNEGSKA (reference sequence). The CDR3 reads CSASQGLETQYF.

The chain couples TRBV6-5 to TRBJ2-1; there is no DNA to check the TCRdb D call of TRBD1. Germline V gene lookup returns CDR1 MNHEY and CDR2 SVGAGI. The CDR3 extends over 16 amino acids. The CDR3 here is CASSYSKRGAFEKQFF.

The genes are TRBV7-2 and TRBJ1-5; absent DNA, TCRdb's TRBD1 call cannot be checked. This CDR3 has 14 amino acids. Germline CDR1 is SGHTA and CDR2 is FQGNSA. The chain's CDR3 is CASSLGGRDQPQHF.

This chain joins TRBV7-2 and TRBJ1-1; TCRdb selects TRBD1, and the lack of DNA leaves this call unchecked. Germline values: CDR1 SGHTA, CDR2 FQGNSA. This CDR3 has 15 residues. The CDR3 loop reads CASSLDFGANTEAFF.

The chain couples TRBV11-2 to TRBJ2-7; the TCRdb D gene call, TRBD1, has no DNA to confirm it. Germline V gives CDR1 SGHAT, CDR2 FQNNGV. The CDR3 is 15 residues long. The CDR3: CASSFESGGWDEQYF.

The CDR3 loop reads CASDRGPGTGELFF. V and J are TRBV19 and TRBJ2-2; TCRdb designates TRBD1, a call that cannot be tested without DNA. Per germline, CDR1 LNHDA and CDR2 SQIVND (reference sequence). This CDR3 spans 14 amino acids.

This chain uses TRBV7-3 with TRBJ2-2. CDR1 is SGHTA, CDR2 FQGTGA, per germline. The CDR3 is 13 amino acids. CDR3 in amino acids: CASSLGSAGELFF. Full variable domain (missing parts from reference TRBV7-3 and TRBJ2-2): GAGVSQTPSNKVTEKGKYVELRCDPISGHTALYWYRQSLGQGPEFLIYFQGTGAADDSGLPNDRFFAVRPEGSVSTLKIQRTERGDSAVYLCASSLGSAGELFFGEGSRLTVL.

The genes are TRBV6-1 and TRBJ2-2; TCRdb picks TRBD1, but there is no DNA to check that call. Germline CDR1 MNHNS, CDR2 SASEGT. The CDR3 consists of 14 residues. The CDR3 spells CASSGTGYAGELFF.

The chain joins TRBV7-2 to TRBJ2-7; no DNA is available, so the TRBD2 call from TCRdb remains unchecked. The length of the CDR3 is 15 residues. CDR1 is SGHTA and CDR2 is FQGNSA in the germline V gene. The CDR3 sequence is CASSLAGRGTYEQYF.